These 15 T cell receptor beta chains originate from one sample sequenced in a study of CD8 T cells in ankylosing spondylitis. TCRdb re-analysed the 5' RACE reads in MiXCR, keeping a single row per CDR3 protein. Here the sample spans about 130,000 distinct CDR3 sequences, 7% being singletons. Input material: blood, either unsorted or a sorted T cell fraction (not recorded which). These TCRs come from a male donor with ankylosing spondylitis or in good health (not recorded which).

The table lists this clonotype with many counts. V gene TRBV20-1 combines with J gene TRBJ2-3; 8 nucleotides line up with TRBD2. The trim removed 3 bases at V and 3 bases at J, leaving 5 bases unmatched. Germline lookup yields CDR1 DFQATT and CDR2 SNEGSKA (reference sequence). The CDR3 is made up of 14 amino acids. Here the CDR3 reads CSARVAGITDTQYF. CDR3 coding DNA: TGCAGTGCTAGGGTAGCGGGGATTACAGATACGCAGTATTTT.

This clonotype was seen ten or more times. V and J are TRBV10-3 and TRBJ2-3; 12 bases are shared with TRBD2. J lost 0 bases, V lost 6 bases, and 1 base had no gene match. This CDR3 has 15 amino acids. CDR1 is ENHRY and CDR2 is SYGVKD in the germline V gene. As DNA, the CDR3 is TGTGCCATCAGCGGACTAGCGGGAAGCACAGATACGCAGTATTTT. This gives the protein CAISGLAGSTDTQYF.

This clonotype was observed at least ten times. The chain combines TRBV5-1 with TRBJ2-3; D is unclear. This CDR3 contains 14 residues. Germline CDR1 and CDR2: SGHRS and YFSETQ. Trimming took 0 bases from V and 6 from J, leaving 11 bases between them. The CDR3 bases are TGCGCCAGCAGCTTGGGCGGTCCCCTGGATACGCAGTATTTT. Translated: CASSLGGPLDTQYF.

The CDR3 loop reads CASSLLGAEYSGVEKLFF. CDR3 DNA sequence: TGTGCCAGCAGTTTATTGGGTGCTGAATACAGTGGGGTTGAAAAACTGTTTTTT. The rearrangement links TRBV28 to TRBJ1-4; D unclear. The V and J ends lost 1 base and 7 bases respectively, with 22 bases between them. In germline, CDR1 is MDHEN, CDR2 SYDVKM. The CDR3 contains 18 residues.

The chain has TRBV3-1 and TRBJ1-2, with 7 positions matching TRBD1. From germline, CDR1 is LGHDT and CDR2 YNNKEL (reference sequence). The CDR3 is 15 residues long. The V segment lost 3 bases and the J segment 4 bases; nucleotides outside the gene matches: 8. CDR3 amino acids: CASSQMPGTVYGYTF. In nucleotides, the CDR3 is TGTGCCAGCAGCCAGATGCCCGGGACAGTCTATGGCTACACCTTC.

This clonotype was detected ten times or more. The rearrangement joins TRBV3-1 to TRBJ2-7; no reliable D call. This CDR3 comprises 14 residues. Germline loops: CDR1 LGHDT, CDR2 YNNKEL (reference sequence). The V end lost 1 base, the J end lost 4 bases, and 11 bases lay between the germline ends. Here the CDR3 DNA reads TGTGCCAGCAGCCAAGGTCCCAGCGAGTACGAGCAGTACTTC. Amino acids: CASSQGPSEYEQYF.

This clonotype was counted ten times or more. The chain links TRBV29-1 to TRBJ2-3; perhaps TRBD2 as D (6 bases). From germline, CDR1 is SQVTM and CDR2 ANQGSEA. The CDR3 totals 16 residues. The germline V and J ends were trimmed by 7 bases and 2 bases, with 22 bases remaining between them. CDR3 sequence reads: CSAGSRDSGYTDTQYF. CDR3 in DNA: TGCAGCGCCGGATCAAGGGATAGCGGTTACACAGATACGCAGTATTTT.

This clonotype was found many times. The J gene is TRBJ2-2, the V gene TRBV5-1, with D tentatively TRBD2 (6 bases). The CDR3 spans 14 residues. Per germline, CDR1 SGHRS and CDR2 YFSETQ. Trimming removed 2 bases from V and 7 bases from J, with 12 bases in between. Written as DNA, the CDR3 is TGCGCCAGCAGCTTCGGGAGTACCGGCGGGGAGCTGTTTTTT. This gives the protein CASSFGSTGGELFF.

To note about this clonotype: A read error is possible here, since a much larger clone lies one base away. CDR3 nucleotide sequence: TGCAGTGCCTGGGACAGGGGGGATCAGCCCCAGTATTTT. Protein: CSAWDRGDQPQYF. The chain recombines TRBV20-1 with TRBJ1-5, with 11 bases lining up with TRBD1. Judging by the DNA end, TRBJ2-3 fits better; the J call may be wrong. The CDR3 contains 13 residues. Germline CDR1 and CDR2: DFQATT and SNEGSKA (reference sequence).

This clonotype was found many times. The chain combines TRBV4-1 with TRBJ2-4; no clear D. The V gene's germline CDR1 is MGHRA and CDR2 YSYEKL. The CDR3 has 17 amino acids. Trimming removed 1 base from V and 1 base from J, with 14 bases in between. CDR3 amino acids: CASSQGLGGSAKNIQYF. For the CDR3, the DNA is TGCGCCAGCAGCCAAGGATTAGGTGGATCCGCCAAAAACATTCAGTACTTC.

The sample holds many counts of this clonotype. The chain joins TRBV5-1 to TRBJ2-1; D is unresolved. The V gene's germline CDR1 is SGHRS and CDR2 YFSETQ. This CDR3 region has 12 residues. Trimming removed 4 bases from V and 9 bases from J, with 11 bases in between. The CDR3 sequence is CASSQSSLEQFF. The CDR3 DNA sequence: TGCGCCAGCAGCCAGTCCTCTCTTGAGCAGTTCTTC. Full variable domain (missing parts from reference TRBV5-1 and TRBJ2-1): KAGVTQTPRYLIKTRGQQVTLSCSPISGHRSVSWYQQTPGQGLQFLFEYFSETQRNKGNFPGRFSGRQFSNSRSEMNVSTLELGDSALYLCASSQSSLEQFFGPGTRLTVL.

This clonotype was detected many times. The genes are TRBV6-5 and TRBJ2-5; the D gene is possibly TRBD1 (6 bases). The CDR3 covers 14 residues. Germline V gene data show CDR1 as MNHEY and CDR2 as SVGAGI. V dropped 4 bases and J dropped 1 base, with 10 bases sitting between them. CDR3 DNA sequence: TGTGCCAGCAGTTGGACAGAGTCCCAAGAGACCCAGTACTTC. Its protein product is CASSWTESQETQYF.

This clonotype was counted many times. The chain couples TRBV18 to TRBJ2-2; 12 bases are shared with TRBD2. This CDR3 contains 16 residues. With 3 bases clipped from V and 6 bases from J, the junction kept 5 bases outside the gene matches. Germline-derived CDR1 and CDR2 are KGHSH and LQKENI. CDR3 DNA: TGTGCCAGCTCACCCACACTAGCGGGAGGATCCGGGGAGCTGTTTTTT. It translates to CASSPTLAGGSGELFF.

This clonotype was observed at least ten times. A junction end diverges from the germline sequence, so it may reflect a read error. The chain uses TRBV25-1 and TRBJ2-7, with 7 bases lining up with TRBD1. CDR1 and CDR2 (germline): MGHDK, SYGVNS. The CDR3 totals 11 residues. The CDR3 reads CASSDVGGQRF. The CDR3 region has the DNA TGTGCCAGCAGTGATGTAGGGGGCCAACGTTTC.

V and J are TRBV20-1 and TRBJ1-5, with TRBD1 matching over 7 bases. This CDR3 is built from 15 residues. From germline, CDR1 is DFQATT and CDR2 SNEGSKA (reference sequence). V shed 2 bases, J shed 5 bases, and the junction held 9 bases outside the gene matches. This CDR3 reads CSARRGGTVDQPQHF. CDR3 DNA: TGCAGTGCTAGACGAGGCGGGACAGTAGATCAGCCCCAGCATTTT.